Listed here are 20 T cell receptor beta chains from one sample, sequenced in a study of T cell responses to AZD1222 COVID-19 vaccine. Profiling relied on immunoSEQ multiplex PCR, and the TCRdb table lists in-frame clones only, not all of them. The sample yields 150,000 to 190,000 clones, 70% to 90% seen once. This sample comprised peripheral blood, obtained after recovery from COVID-19. Receptors were obtained from an adult who had recovered from COVID-19.

This sequence joins TRBV28 and TRBJ1-6; possibly TRBD1 for D (6 bases). The V and J ends lost 1 base and 10 bases respectively, with 11 bases between them. The CDR3 loop spans 14 amino acids. Germline CDR1 is MDHEN and CDR2 is SYDVKM. CDR3 sequence (DNA): TGTGCCAGCAGTTTATTTAAGGGACACTCACCCCTCCACTTT. The encoded protein is CASSLFKGHSPLHF.

The chain uses TRBV14 and TRBJ2-2; D remains unclear. The CDR3 runs to 16 residues. V was cut by 1 base and J by 6 bases, with 15 bases left in between. The germline gives CDR1 SGHDN, CDR2 FVKESK. CDR3: CASSQVGIWVPGELFF. The CDR3 region has the DNA TGTGCCAGCAGCCAAGTCGGAATCTGGGTCCCCGGGGAGCTGTTTTTT.

V gene TRBV7-3 combines with J gene TRBJ2-3, with D perhaps assigned TRBD1 or TRBD2 (6 bases each). With 4 bases removed from V and 2 bases from J, the gap between germline ends came to 16 bases. Per the germline V gene, CDR1 is SGHTA and CDR2 is FQGTGA. CDR3 length: 16 residues. CDR3 amino acids: CASSSLHGGNTDTQYF. The CDR3 bases are TGTGCCAGCAGCTCCCTTCACGGGGGCAACACAGATACGCAGTATTTT.

CDR3 sequence (DNA): TGTGCCACCAGTGATTTTCCCAGGGGTGGCTACACCTTC. It encodes CATSDFPRGGYTF. The chain carries TRBV24-1 and TRBJ1-2; weak D call: TRBD1 (6 bases). Trimming took 1 base from V and 7 from J, leaving 9 bases between them. Germline V gene data show CDR1 as KGHDR and CDR2 as SFDVKD. The CDR3 is made up of 13 amino acids.

V usage is TRBV1 and J usage is TRBJ2-1; the D call of TRBD2 is as the table states it, not checked on the DNA. TRBV1 is flagged as a pseudogene. The CDR3 consists of 17 residues. CDR3 coding DNA: TGCACCAGCAGCCAAGATCCTAGGGGGGGGCGGGCTCTAGAGCAGTTCTTC. It is translated as CTSSQDPRGGRALEQFF.

In nucleotides, the CDR3 is TGTGCCAGCAGCCATTTCGGGGAGCAGTACTTC. Translated: CASSHFGEQYF. This sequence joins TRBV14 and TRBJ2-7; D not certain. Germline CDR1 SGHDN, CDR2 FVKESK. Trimming removed 3 bases at V and 7 bases at J, with 7 bases between. The CDR3 has 11 amino acids.

The genes are TRBV6-6 and TRBJ1-2; D is uncertain. The CDR3 is 12 amino acids. V was trimmed by 6 bases and J by 1 base, leaving 6 bases between them. Per germline, CDR1 MNHNY and CDR2 SVGAGI (reference sequence). CDR3 nucleotide sequence: TGTGCCAGCAGGCAGGTTAACTATGGCTACACCTTC. Its translation: CASRQVNYGYTF.

The chain has TRBV11-1 and TRBJ2-1; D gene ambiguous. Deletions cut 4 bases from V and 4 bases from J, with 14 bases between. This CDR3 region has 15 residues. Germline-derived CDR1 and CDR2 are SGHAT and FQDESV (reference sequence). The DNA of the CDR3 is TGTGCCAGCAGCTCGCCGGCACATTTATACAATGAGCAGTTCTTC. Protein sequence: CASSSPAHLYNEQFF.

J is TRBJ2-7 and V is TRBV28; D is perhaps TRBD1 or TRBD2 (6 bases each). V lost 5 bases and J 4 bases, leaving 12 bases between the germline ends. The CDR3 is 13 amino acids. CDR1 and CDR2 (germline): MDHEN, SYDVKM. The DNA for the CDR3 is TGTGCCAGCAGTGTGGGGGGCGGGTACGAGCAGTACTTC. Translation: CASSVGGGYEQYF. Combining the CDR3 with reference TRBV28 and TRBJ2-7 gives the whole variable domain DVKVTQSSRYLVKRTGEKVFLECVQDMDHENMFWYRQDPGLGLRLIYFSYDVKMKEKGDIPEGYSVSREKKERFSLILESASTNQTSMYLCASSVGGGYEQYFGPGTRLTVT.

The genes are TRBV19 and TRBJ1-3, with D unresolved. In germline, CDR1 is LNHDA, CDR2 SQIVND (reference sequence). The V end was cut by 4 bases, the J end by 0 bases, with 7 bases between. This CDR3 spans 14 amino acids. This chain's CDR3 is CASSKPTSGNTIYF. CDR3 sequence (DNA): TGTGCCAGTAGTAAGCCCACCTCTGGAAACACCATATATTTT.

The CDR3: CSVEMDREQYNGYGYTF. The CDR3 DNA reads as TGCAGCGTTGAGATGGACAGGGAACAATATAACGGGTATGGCTACACCTTC. This chain uses TRBV29-1 with TRBJ1-2; TRBD1 agrees at 8 bases. The V and J ends lost 3 bases and 5 bases, in that order; junction bases with no gene match: 17. The CDR3 is 17 amino acids. Per the germline V gene, CDR1 is SQVTM and CDR2 is ANQGSEA.

V gene TRBV3-1 (or the pseudogene TRBV3-2) combines with J gene TRBJ1-1; 7 bases align to TRBD1. The CDR3 sequence is 14 residues long. Germline CDR1 LGHDT, CDR2 YNNKEL (reference sequence). The trim removed 1 base at V and 4 bases at J, leaving 3 bases unmatched. CDR3 sequence: CASSQGGQITEAFF. The DNA for the CDR3 is TGTGCCAGCAGCCAAGGGGGACAGATCACTGAAGCTTTCTTT.

The chain couples TRBV6-5 to TRBJ2-7; D tentatively fits TRBD1 or TRBD2 (6 bases each). V gave up 6 bases and J gave up 1 base, with 16 bases separating them. Per the germline V gene, CDR1 is MNHEY and CDR2 is SVGAGI. This CDR3 is built from 15 residues. CDR3 residues: CASSGRGAGSYEQYF. CDR3 DNA sequence: TGTGCCAGCAGCGGAAGGGGGGCAGGGTCCTACGAGCAGTACTTC.

This clone appeared once. Other DNA sequences in this specimen translate into the identical CDR3. The rearrangement joins TRBV28 to TRBJ2-3; 11 bases are shared with TRBD1. The junction had 4 bases not matched to a gene; V was cut back by 4 bases and J by 4 bases. Germline values: CDR1 MDHEN, CDR2 SYDVKM. This CDR3 has 15 residues. CDR3 DNA sequence: TGTGCCAGCAGTTCTCCGGGACAGGGGGCAGATACGCAGTATTTT. Protein: CASSSPGQGADTQYF.

The gene calls are TRBV19 and TRBJ1-1, with 8 bases that match TRBD1. This CDR3 has 15 residues. After removal of 4 bases from V and 8 bases from J, the junction contained 12 bases not matched to a gene. The germline V gene has CDR1 LNHDA and CDR2 SQIVND (reference sequence). The CDR3 DNA follows: TGTGCCAGTAGTACTGGACAGGGCGGATTAAGGGAAGCTTTCTTT. This translates into CASSTGQGGLREAFF.

The CDR3 DNA reads TGCGCCAGCAGCGGAGCGGGAGGGTACACTGAAGCTTTCTTT. It specifies CASSGAGGYTEAFF. The rearrangement uses TRBV5-1 and TRBJ1-1; no clear D gene. V lost 4 bases and J lost 3, with 13 bases in between. The CDR3 loop spans 14 amino acids. CDR1 is SGHRS, CDR2 YFSETQ, per germline.

The V and J genes are TRBV6-4 and TRBJ2-3, with D hard to call. The V end lost 4 bases, the J end lost 0 bases, and 5 bases lay between the germline ends. From germline, CDR1 is MRHNA and CDR2 SNTAGT. This CDR3 is 13 amino acids long. Here the CDR3 reads CASSVVSTDTQYF. The CDR3 coding sequence is TGTGCCAGCAGTGTAGTGAGCACAGATACGCAGTATTTT.

The J gene is TRBJ1-1, the V gene TRBV3-1 (or the pseudogene TRBV3-2); 10 bases line up with TRBD1. CDR3 length: 13 amino acids. CDR1 is LGHDT and CDR2 is YNNKEL in the germline V gene (reference sequence). With 8 bases clipped from V and 4 bases from J, the junction kept 4 bases outside the gene matches. In DNA, the CDR3 is TGTGCCAGCGGGACAGGGGCCTTCACTGAAGCTTTCTTT. It encodes CASGTGAFTEAFF.

The chain recombines TRBV7-3 with TRBJ1-1, with a tentative D call TRBD1 (6 bases). Deletions cut 7 bases from V and 11 bases from J, with 20 bases between. The CDR3 sequence is 13 residues long. CDR1 is SGHTA, CDR2 FQGTGA, per germline. The CDR3 DNA sequence: TGTGCCAGCACCACAAACACTCAGGGGTTCGCTTTCTTT. Residues: CASTTNTQGFAFF.

There are a few counts of this clone. The J gene is TRBJ2-4, the V gene TRBV25-1; TRBD2 agrees at 11 bases. Germline V gene data show CDR1 as MGHDK and CDR2 as SYGVNS. J was trimmed by 8 bases and V by 6 bases; bases with no gene match: 9. This CDR3 has 15 residues. CDR3 sequence reads: CASSRTSGPGDIQYF. CDR3 nucleotide sequence: TGTGCCAGCAGCCGGACTAGCGGGCCCGGGGACATTCAGTACTTC.